Below are 27 T cell receptor beta chains sequenced from a single sample in a study of tumor-infiltrating lymphocytes in primary liver carcinoma. Priming with a constant-region primer yielded TCR beta cDNA from 400 to 550 ng total RNA. Three-round nested multiplex PCR performed with slightly modified ARM-PCR produced the TCR beta libraries. The opening two PCR rounds, about 11 cycles each, paired TRBV1-TRBV30 forward primers with a C-beta reverse primer. In TCRdb, the multiplex PCR reads were re-called with MiXCR into one record per CDR3 protein. The sample yields about 190,000 distinct CDR3 sequences, around four fifths seen once. It was from around 20-30 mg of unsorted bulk tissue that RNA and DNA were co-extracted. The sample consisted of tumor tissue from primary liver carcinoma. Every receptor here comes from a man aged 40-50 years with primary liver carcinoma and hepatitis B virus infection.

This clonotype ranks as medium-sized. The gene calls are TRBV29-1 and TRBJ1-4; no clear D. V gave up 3 bases and J gave up 7 bases, with 12 bases separating them. The CDR3 contains 13 residues. Germline values: CDR1 SQVTM, CDR2 ANQGSEA. CDR3 region: CSVDGGMGEKLFF. The CDR3 DNA follows: TGCAGCGTTGACGGAGGGATGGGTGAAAAACTGTTTTTT.

Comment on this clonotype: It is likely a read error, because the conserved phenylalanine at the end of the CDR3 is missing. The chain uses TRBV28 and TRBJ1-6, with D tentatively TRBD1 (5 bases). Germline CDR1 and CDR2: MDHEN and SYDVKM. There are 14 residues in the CDR3. Trimming pared 10 bases from V and 0 bases from J, leaving 10 bases between. The CDR3 DNA follows: TGTGCCATCCCGGGGGGCTCCTATAATTCACCCCTCCACTAT. This sequence encodes CAIPGGSYNSPLHY.

The genes are TRBV4-2 and TRBJ2-6, with D unresolved. This CDR3 region has 16 residues. Germline V CDR1 and CDR2: LGHNA, YNFKEQ. The V end lost 0 bases, the J end lost 2 bases, and 8 bases lay between the germline ends. DNA of the CDR3: TGTGCCAGCAGCCAAGAAGCATGCACTGGGGCCAACGTCCTGACTTTC. Amino acids: CASSQEACTGANVLTF.

This chain links TRBV6-1 with TRBJ1-5; 7 positions agree with TRBD1. This CDR3 comprises 16 residues. Germline CDR1 reads MNHNS; CDR2 reads SASEGT. CDR3: CISSGRQGISNQPQHF. The CDR3 coding sequence is TGTATCAGCAGTGGGCGACAGGGAATTAGCAATCAGCCCCAGCATTTT.

The chain is built from TRBV6-7 and TRBJ2-7; tentative D call: TRBD1 (5 bases). TRBV6-7 is known as an ORF, though its function is uncertain. V was trimmed by 5 bases and J by 2 bases, leaving 19 bases between them. This CDR3 has 16 residues. The CDR3 sequence: CASSKDTRSRTYEQYF. The CDR3 DNA sequence: TGTGCCAGCAGTAAGGACACGCGGAGCCGGACCTACGAGCAGTACTTC.

A note on this clonotype: The junction does not match germline at one end; this may be a read error. This chain links TRBV14 with TRBJ2-7; 12 bases match TRBD1. CDR3 length equals 17 residues. The germline V gene has CDR1 SGHDN and CDR2 FVKESK. The DNA of the CDR3 is TGTGCCATCAGCCAAGATCAAGGGACAGGGGGCCTGAACGAACAGTACTTC. Protein: CAISQDQGTGGLNEQYF.

A note on this clonotype: The conserved phenylalanine or tryptophan is not found at the CDR3 terminus, so this likely reflects a read error. The rearrangement uses TRBV5-1 and TRBJ2-2; possible D gene TRBD2, 6 bases. The CDR3 consists of 16 residues. Germline V CDR1 and CDR2: SGHRS, YFSETQ. The CDR3 DNA sequence: TGCGCTAGCGGCTTGAGTCCTAGCACGGACACCGGGGAGCTGTTTTCT. This sequence encodes CASGLSPSTDTGELFS.

With regard to this clonotype: A junction end diverges from the germline sequence, so it may reflect a read error. The chain carries TRBV11-1 and TRBJ2-7; D is perhaps TRBD2 (5 bases). The CDR3 covers 13 residues. The germline V gene encodes CDR1 SGHAT and CDR2 FQDESV (reference sequence). The CDR3 nucleotides read TGTGCCTGCAGTTCCTCCCGGGGTGGCGAGCAGTACTTT. It specifies CACSSSRGGEQYF.

A note on this clonotype: At one of its ends the junction is not consistent with the germline gene, which may arise from a read error. The chain recombines TRBV6-1 with TRBJ2-7; D gene ambiguous. The CDR3 is made up of 15 amino acids. Germline CDR1 MNHNS, CDR2 SASEGT. The DNA of the CDR3 is TGTGCCAGCAGTGCGACCCTAACATCCCTCTACGAGCATTACTTC. Translation: CASSATLTSLYEHYF.

The chain has TRBV29-1 and TRBJ1-1; tentative D call: TRBD1 (5 bases). The CDR3 is made up of 14 amino acids. Germline CDR1 reads SQVTM; CDR2 reads ANQGSEA. For the CDR3, the DNA is TGCACCGCCCAACAAGCTCAGGGAGGTAGTGAAGCTTTCTTT. Amino acid sequence: CTAQQAQGGSEAFF. Variable domain in full (rest from reference TRBV29-1 and TRBJ1-1): SAVISQKPSRDICQRGTSLTIQCQVDSQVTMMFWYRQQPGQSLTLIATANQGSEATYESGFVIDKFPISRPNLTFSTLTVSNMSPEDSSIYLCTAQQAQGGSEAFFGQGTRLTVV.

As for this clonotype: One junction end does not reproduce the germline sequence, and a read error may be involved. In DNA form, the CDR3 reads TGCAGCGTTGGGACTAGCACGGTGAACACCGGGGAGCTGTATTTT. The encoded protein is CSVGTSTVNTGELYF. The J gene is TRBJ2-2, the V gene TRBV29-1; 8 bases are a match to TRBD2. Germline V lookup: CDR1 SQVTM, CDR2 ANQGSEA. The CDR3 has 15 residues.

Points on this clonotype: An end of the junction does not agree with germline; a read error may underlie this. As DNA, the CDR3 is TGTGTCAGCAGCTCCCCGGGACGGGGTACCTACAATGAGCAGTTCTTC. Residues: CVSSSPGRGTYNEQFF. The rearrangement joins TRBV6-2 or TRBV6-3 to TRBJ2-1, with D perhaps given as TRBD1 or TRBD2 (5 bases each). Germline-derived CDR1 and CDR2 are MNHEY and SVGEGT. This CDR3 comprises 16 residues.

In its sample, this clonotype was seen a few times. A much larger clone lies one base from this, so it may be a read error. This rearrangement joins TRBV5-6 to TRBJ2-5; 11 bases map to TRBD1. CDR3 length: 15 amino acids. Germline V CDR1 and CDR2: SGHDT, YYEEEE. The CDR3 region is CVSSLPDRGRETQYF. As DNA, the CDR3 is TGTGTCAGCAGCTTGCCGGACAGGGGGCGGGAGACCCAGTACTTC.

Remarks on this clonotype: Lacking the conserved final phenylalanine or tryptophan, this CDR3 likely reflects a read error. The chain recombines TRBV12-5 with TRBJ2-3, with a possible D match to TRBD2 (6 bases). Per the germline V gene, CDR1 is LGHNT and CDR2 is FRNRAP. CDR3 length: 14 amino acids. In DNA form, the CDR3 reads TGTGCTGGTGCGGTCACAACTAGCACGGATACGCAGTATATT. This gives the protein CAGAVTTSTDTQYI.

Worth noting for this clonotype: A much bigger clone sits one base away, suggesting this may be a read error. This CDR3 is missing its conserved last phenylalanine or tryptophan, likely due to a read error. This sequence joins TRBV7-8 and TRBJ2-1; TRBD2 is a possible D gene (5 bases). CDR3 length equals 14 residues. Looked up from germline, CDR1 is SGHVS and CDR2 is FQNEAQ. Trimming shortened V by 5 bases and J by 7 bases, and 15 bases separated the two germline ends. The CDR3 DNA sequence: TGTGCCAGCAGCCCAGCCGGCCGCGGGAATGAGCAGTTCTTA. Translated, it gives CASSPAGRGNEQFL.

The rearrangement uses TRBV5-1 and TRBJ2-5, with D uncertain. The CDR3 runs to 14 residues. Germline V gene data show CDR1 as SGHRS and CDR2 as YFSETQ. V was pared by 5 bases and J by 2 bases, with 13 bases between. CDR3: CASRSGKLQETQYF. As DNA, the CDR3 is TGCGCCAGCAGGAGTGGGAAGCTTCAAGAGACCCAGTACTTC.

With regard to this clonotype: One end of the junction varies from germline; a read error may be responsible. The genes are TRBV11-2 and TRBJ2-6; tentative D call: TRBD2 (5 bases). The CDR3 consists of 15 residues. CDR1 and CDR2 (germline): SGHAT, FQNNGV. CDR3 nucleotides: TGTGTCACCCAGCGGCCGCGCTCTGTGGCCAACGTCCTGACTTTT. Its translation: CVTQRPRSVANVLTF. The full variable domain, completed using reference TRBV11-2 and TRBJ2-6, is EAGVAQSPRYKIIEKRQSVAFWCNPISGHATLYWYQQILGQGPKLLIQFQNNGVVDDSQLPKDRFSAERLKGVDSTLKIQPAKLEDSAVYLCVTQRPRSVANVLTFGAGSRLTVL.

This clonotype was recorded once. The rearrangement joins TRBV29-1 to TRBJ1-1, with TRBD1 as a possible D gene (5 bases). This CDR3 contains 13 residues. Germline V gene data show CDR1 as SQVTM and CDR2 as ANQGSEA. The CDR3: CTVSNRRGTEAFF. CDR3 nucleotide sequence: TGCACCGTCTCGAATCGGAGGGGAACTGAAGCTTTCTTT.

As for this clonotype: Germline is not matched at one junction end, which may reflect a read error. The V call is TRBV7-8, the J call TRBJ2-1; D tentatively reads TRBD1 or TRBD2 (5 bases each). Germline CDR1 SGHVS, CDR2 FQNEAQ. This CDR3 has 17 amino acids. The CDR3 DNA reads TGTGCCAGCTGCCCAAGGACCCTGACTGCGCGAGGGGATGAGCACTTCTTC. It codes for CASCPRTLTARGDEHFF.

In regard to this clonotype: One junction end does not reproduce the germline sequence, and a read error may be involved. The chain carries TRBV6-1 and TRBJ2-7; D is unclear. The CDR3 is 14 residues long. The germline V gene encodes CDR1 MNHNS and CDR2 SASEGT. The CDR3 protein is CASSEVGSAYEQCF. The DNA of the CDR3 is TGTGCCAGCAGTGAAGTCGGCAGCGCCTACGAGCAATGCTTC.

The V and J genes are TRBV6-2 or TRBV6-3 and TRBJ2-1; D gene uncertain. Germline V CDR1 and CDR2: MNHEY, SVGEGT. Trimming removed 9 bases from V and 3 bases from J, with 15 bases in between. The CDR3 is 14 amino acids. The CDR3 nucleotides are TGTGCCAGTAGCTTGCAACGGTTCTACAATGAGCAGTTCTTC. Protein: CASSLQRFYNEQFF.

As for this clonotype: A junction boundary mismatches the germline segment, possibly from a read error. The genes are TRBV5-6 and TRBJ2-5; weak D call: TRBD2 (5 bases). From germline, CDR1 is SGHDT and CDR2 YYEEEE. This CDR3 comprises 14 residues. DNA of the CDR3: TGTGCCAGCAGCTTGGAGGCTAGCCAGGAGGCCCAATACTTC. Translation: CASSLEASQEAQYF.

Of note for this clonotype: A junction end diverges from the germline sequence, so it may reflect a read error. V and J are TRBV6-2 or TRBV6-3 and TRBJ2-3; D is perhaps TRBD2 (5 bases). The CDR3 totals 14 residues. CDR1 and CDR2 (germline): MNHEY, SVGEGT. The CDR3, as DNA: TGTGCCAGCAGTTCGCCCCAGGACTCCGTAGCGCACTATTTT. Amino acids: CASSSPQDSVAHYF.

Concerning this clonotype: Given the absence of the conserved phenylalanine or tryptophan at the CDR3 end, a read error is likely. The chain is built from TRBV28 and TRBJ2-1, with no clear D. The germline V gene encodes CDR1 MDHEN and CDR2 SYDVKM. The CDR3 is made up of 13 amino acids. With 3 bases removed from V and 9 bases from J, the gap between germline ends came to 12 bases. The CDR3 DNA reads as TGTGCCAGCAGTTTGGGCCCCTTCAGTGAGCAGTTCTCC. This codes for CASSLGPFSEQFS.

This clonotype was seen repeatedly, ten times or more. This chain connects TRBV28 to TRBJ2-7, with TRBD1 matching over 8 bases. Germline CDR1 MDHEN, CDR2 SYDVKM. The junction had 13 bases not matched to a gene; V was cut back by 4 bases and J by 8 bases. This CDR3 region has 15 residues. DNA for the CDR3: TGTGCCAGCAGTTCCTCAACCGGGACAGGTTTAAAGCAGTACTTC. Protein: CASSSSTGTGLKQYF.

The chain couples TRBV11-2 to TRBJ1-3; D call uncertain. V lost 0 bases and J lost 13, with 25 bases in between. CDR3 length: 17 amino acids. Germline assignment: CDR1 SGHAT and CDR2 FQNNGV. Here the CDR3 DNA reads TGTGCCAGCAGCTTAGATCGGAGCGGTGCTGGTGGAAGCACTATATATTTT. This translates into CASSLDRSGAGGSTIYF.

In the case of this clonotype: Being one base from a much bigger clone, this may be a read error. The chain is built from TRBV19 and TRBJ1-5, with D hard to call. CDR1 is LNHDA, CDR2 SQIVND, per germline (reference sequence). Trimming stripped 4 bases from V and 4 bases from J, with 8 bases between. This CDR3 has 13 residues. The CDR3 sequence: CASSKAANQPQHF. CDR3 nucleotide sequence: TGTGCCAGTAGTAAGGCAGCTAATCAGCCCCAGCATTTT.